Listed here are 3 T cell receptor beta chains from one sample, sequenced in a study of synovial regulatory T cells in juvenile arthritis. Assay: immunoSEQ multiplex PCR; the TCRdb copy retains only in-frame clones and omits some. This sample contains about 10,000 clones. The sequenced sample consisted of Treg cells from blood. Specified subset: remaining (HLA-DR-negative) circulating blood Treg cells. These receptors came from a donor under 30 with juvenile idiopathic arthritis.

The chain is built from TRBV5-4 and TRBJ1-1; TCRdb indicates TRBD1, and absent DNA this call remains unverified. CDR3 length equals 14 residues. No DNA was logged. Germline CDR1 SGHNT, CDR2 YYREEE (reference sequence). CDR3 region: CASSLTGGVTEAFF.

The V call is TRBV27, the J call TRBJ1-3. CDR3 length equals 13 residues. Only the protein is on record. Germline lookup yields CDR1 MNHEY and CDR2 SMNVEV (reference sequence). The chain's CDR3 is CASSLRGGNTIYF.

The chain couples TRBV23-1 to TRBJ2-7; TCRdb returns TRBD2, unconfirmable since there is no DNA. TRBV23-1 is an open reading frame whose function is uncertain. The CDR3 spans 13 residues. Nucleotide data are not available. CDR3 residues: CASSRLAGAEQYF.